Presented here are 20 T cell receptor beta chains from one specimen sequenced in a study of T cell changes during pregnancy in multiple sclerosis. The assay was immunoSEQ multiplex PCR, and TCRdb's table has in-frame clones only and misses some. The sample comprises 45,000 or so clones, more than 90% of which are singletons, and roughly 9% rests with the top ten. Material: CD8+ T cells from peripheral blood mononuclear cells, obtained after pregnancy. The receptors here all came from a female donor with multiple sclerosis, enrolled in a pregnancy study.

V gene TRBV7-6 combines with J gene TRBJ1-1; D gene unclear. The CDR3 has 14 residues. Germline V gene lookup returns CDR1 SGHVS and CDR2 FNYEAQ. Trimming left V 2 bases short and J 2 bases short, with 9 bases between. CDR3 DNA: TGTGCCAGCAGCTTATGGGCAGGCAACACTGAAGCTTTCTTT. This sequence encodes CASSLWAGNTEAFF.

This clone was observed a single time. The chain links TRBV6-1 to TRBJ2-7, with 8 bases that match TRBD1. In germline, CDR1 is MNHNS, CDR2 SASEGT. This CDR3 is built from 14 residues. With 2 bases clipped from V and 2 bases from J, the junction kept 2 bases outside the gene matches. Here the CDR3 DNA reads TGTGCCAGCAGTGAATGGGGACAGGCCTACGAGCAGTACTTC. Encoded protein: CASSEWGQAYEQYF.

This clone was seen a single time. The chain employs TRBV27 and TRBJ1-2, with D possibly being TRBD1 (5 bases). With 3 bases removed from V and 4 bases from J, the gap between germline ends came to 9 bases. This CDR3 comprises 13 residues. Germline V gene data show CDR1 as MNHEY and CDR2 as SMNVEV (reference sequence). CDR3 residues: CASSFGAGYGYTF. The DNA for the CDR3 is TGTGCCAGCAGTTTTGGGGCTGGCTATGGCTACACCTTC.

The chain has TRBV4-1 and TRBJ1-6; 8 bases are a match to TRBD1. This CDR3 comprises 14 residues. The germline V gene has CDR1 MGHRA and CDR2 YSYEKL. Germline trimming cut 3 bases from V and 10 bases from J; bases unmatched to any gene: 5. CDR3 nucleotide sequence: TGCGCCAGCAGCCACGACAGGGGTTACTCACCCCTCCACTTT. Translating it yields CASSHDRGYSPLHF.

CDR3 sequence reads: CASSSRAEETQYF. The CDR3, as DNA: TGTGCCAGCAGCTCCAGGGCGGAAGAGACCCAGTACTTC. The V gene is TRBV7-7, the J gene TRBJ2-5; D may be TRBD1 (5 bases). Germline-derived CDR1 and CDR2 are SSHAT and FNYEAQ (reference sequence). V dropped 4 bases and J dropped 3 bases, with 9 bases sitting between them. The CDR3 totals 13 residues.

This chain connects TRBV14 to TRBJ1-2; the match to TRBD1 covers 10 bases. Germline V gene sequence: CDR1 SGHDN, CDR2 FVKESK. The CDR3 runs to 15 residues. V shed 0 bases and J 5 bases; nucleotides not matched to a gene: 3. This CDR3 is CASSQERDRGYGYTF. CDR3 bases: TGTGCCAGCAGCCAAGAGAGGGACAGGGGATATGGCTACACCTTC.

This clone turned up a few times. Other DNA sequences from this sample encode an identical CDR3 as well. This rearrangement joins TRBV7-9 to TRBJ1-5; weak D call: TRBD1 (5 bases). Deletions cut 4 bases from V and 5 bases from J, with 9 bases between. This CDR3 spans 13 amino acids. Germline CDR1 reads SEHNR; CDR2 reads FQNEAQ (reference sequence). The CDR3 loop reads CASSSGGYQPQHF. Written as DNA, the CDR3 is TGTGCCAGCAGCTCCGGGGGGTATCAGCCCCAGCATTTT. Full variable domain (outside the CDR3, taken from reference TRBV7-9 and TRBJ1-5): DTGVSQNPRHKITKRGQNVTFRCDPISEHNRLYWYRQTLGQGPEFLTYFQNEAQLEKSRLLSDRFSAERPKGSFSTLEIQRTEQGDSAMYLCASSSGGYQPQHFGDGTRLSIL.

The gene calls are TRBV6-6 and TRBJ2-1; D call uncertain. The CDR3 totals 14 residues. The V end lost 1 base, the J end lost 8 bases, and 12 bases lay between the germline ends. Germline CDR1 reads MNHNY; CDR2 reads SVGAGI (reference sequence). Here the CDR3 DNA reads TGTGCCAGCAGTTACTTTGCCGTCACGGATGAGCAGTTCTTC. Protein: CASSYFAVTDEQFF.

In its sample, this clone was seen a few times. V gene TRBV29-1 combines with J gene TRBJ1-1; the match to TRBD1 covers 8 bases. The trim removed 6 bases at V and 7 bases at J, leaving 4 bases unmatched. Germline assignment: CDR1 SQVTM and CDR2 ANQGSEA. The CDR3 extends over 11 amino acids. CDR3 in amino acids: CSVGDRGEAFF. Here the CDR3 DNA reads TGCAGCGTAGGCGACAGGGGTGAAGCTTTCTTT.

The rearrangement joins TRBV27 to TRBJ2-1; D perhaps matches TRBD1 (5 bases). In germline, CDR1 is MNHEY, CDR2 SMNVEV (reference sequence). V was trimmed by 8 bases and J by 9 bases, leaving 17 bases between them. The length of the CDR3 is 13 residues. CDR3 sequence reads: CASGFSGWGEQFF. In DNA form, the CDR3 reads TGTGCCAGCGGCTTCTCAGGGTGGGGTGAGCAGTTCTTC.

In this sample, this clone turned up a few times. This chain's CDR3 is CASSYRETEYGYTF. The CDR3 DNA reads as TGTGCCAGCAGCTACAGGGAAACTGAGTATGGCTACACCTTC. The chain uses TRBV7-9 and TRBJ1-2; possibly TRBD1 for D (6 bases). CDR3 size: 14 residues. Between the trimmed V and J ends, which lost 4 bases and 5 bases, there was a span of 14 bases. Germline CDR1 reads SEHNR; CDR2 reads FQNEAQ (reference sequence).

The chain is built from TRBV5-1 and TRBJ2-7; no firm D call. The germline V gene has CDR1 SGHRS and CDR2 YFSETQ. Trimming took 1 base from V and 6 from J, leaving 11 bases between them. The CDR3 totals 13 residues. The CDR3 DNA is TGCGCCAGCAGCTTGTCCACCCCAGTCGAGCAGTACTTC. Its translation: CASSLSTPVEQYF.

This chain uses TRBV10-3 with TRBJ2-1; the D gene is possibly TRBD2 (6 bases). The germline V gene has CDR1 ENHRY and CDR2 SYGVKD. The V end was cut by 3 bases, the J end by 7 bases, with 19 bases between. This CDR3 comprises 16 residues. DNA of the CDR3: TGTGCCATCAGTGACCCAAGGTCGACTAGGGGTAATGAGCAGTTCTTC. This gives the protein CAISDPRSTRGNEQFF.

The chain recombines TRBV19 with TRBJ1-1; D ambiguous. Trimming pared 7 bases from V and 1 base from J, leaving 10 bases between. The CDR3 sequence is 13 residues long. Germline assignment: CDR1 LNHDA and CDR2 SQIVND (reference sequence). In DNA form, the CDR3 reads TGTGCCAGTAAGAATCCGGGGAACACTGAAGCTTTCTTT. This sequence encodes CASKNPGNTEAFF.

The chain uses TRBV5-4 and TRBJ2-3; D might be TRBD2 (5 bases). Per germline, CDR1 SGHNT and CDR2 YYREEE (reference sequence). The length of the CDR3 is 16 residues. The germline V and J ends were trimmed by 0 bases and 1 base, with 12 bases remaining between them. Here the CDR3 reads CASSLAPRRGTDTQYF. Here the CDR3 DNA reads TGTGCCAGCAGCTTGGCCCCTAGGCGGGGCACAGATACGCAGTATTTT.

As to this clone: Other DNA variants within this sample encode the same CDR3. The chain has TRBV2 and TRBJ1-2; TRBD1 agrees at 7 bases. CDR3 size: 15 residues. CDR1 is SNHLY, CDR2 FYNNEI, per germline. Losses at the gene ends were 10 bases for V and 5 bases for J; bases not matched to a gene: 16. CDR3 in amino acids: CAIPGGDSLGYGYTF. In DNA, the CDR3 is TGTGCCATCCCCGGCGGGGACAGCTTAGGGTATGGCTACACCTTC.

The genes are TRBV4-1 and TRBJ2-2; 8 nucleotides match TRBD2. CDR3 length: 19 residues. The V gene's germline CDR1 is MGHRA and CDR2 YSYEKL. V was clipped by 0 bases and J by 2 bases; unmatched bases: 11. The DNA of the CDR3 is TGCGCCAGCAGCCAAGAAATGTGGGCGGGGGGCCTCAACACCGGGGAGCTGTTTTTT. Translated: CASSQEMWAGGLNTGELFF.

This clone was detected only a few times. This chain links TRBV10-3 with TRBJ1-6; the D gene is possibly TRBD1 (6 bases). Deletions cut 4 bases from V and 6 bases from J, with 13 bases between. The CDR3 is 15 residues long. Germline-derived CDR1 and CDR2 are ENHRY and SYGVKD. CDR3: CAISGSQGFNSPLHF. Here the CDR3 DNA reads TGTGCCATCAGTGGTAGTCAGGGGTTTAATTCACCCCTCCACTTT.

CDR3 DNA: TGTGCCAGCAGTTATGGGGGGATGAACACTGAAGCTTTCTTT. Protein sequence: CASSYGGMNTEAFF. The chain links TRBV27 to TRBJ1-1, with D maybe TRBD1 (5 bases). V lost 4 bases, J lost 0 bases, and 9 bases lay in between. The CDR3 has 14 amino acids. The germline CDR1 and CDR2 sequences are MNHEY and SMNVEV (reference sequence).

The CDR3 loop reads CASSPPGTGWGNEQFF. In DNA, the CDR3 is TGTGCCAGCTCACCACCGGGGACAGGGTGGGGCAATGAGCAGTTCTTC. The chain couples TRBV18 to TRBJ2-1, with 9 bases matching TRBD1. The CDR3 covers 16 residues. Germline values: CDR1 KGHSH, CDR2 LQKENI. V shed 0 bases, J shed 6 bases, and the junction held 6 bases outside the gene matches.